The 30 T cell receptor beta chains below were found in one sample sequenced in a study of blood T cell repertoires in COVID-19. Using immunoSEQ multiplex PCR, the repertoire was profiled, and TCRdb retains in-frame clones only, with some absent. Among fewer than 600,000 clones listed, roughly 87% were seen once. The specimen sequenced was peripheral blood. Receptors originate from a man between 18 and 29 years old with COVID-19, enrolled during active disease.

V is TRBV10-3 and J is TRBJ1-2; 11 nucleotides match TRBD1. This CDR3 has 14 residues. Germline trimming cut 4 bases from V and 7 bases from J; bases unmatched to any gene: 5. The V gene's germline CDR1 is ENHRY and CDR2 SYGVKD. This chain's CDR3 is CAISAGQGARGYTF. CDR3 bases: TGTGCCATCAGTGCCGGACAGGGGGCGCGTGGCTACACCTTC.

The chain recombines TRBV11-3 with TRBJ2-2, with D tentatively TRBD1 (5 bases). The V end was cut by 10 bases, the J end by 8 bases, with 20 bases between. CDR1 is SGHNT and CDR2 is YENEEA in the germline V gene. The CDR3 extends over 14 amino acids. The CDR3 region is CATFIVGGAGELFF. The DNA of the CDR3 is TGTGCCACGTTTATAGTTGGTGGGGCAGGGGAGCTGTTTTTT.

The chain carries TRBV27 and TRBJ1-5, with TRBD1 identical over 7 bases. Germline values: CDR1 MNHEY, CDR2 SMNVEV (reference sequence). The CDR3 contains 15 residues. J gave up 2 bases and V 2 bases, and 3 bases lay outside the gene matches. CDR3 protein: CASSLVGTGNQPQHF. The DNA of the CDR3 is TGTGCCAGCAGTTTAGTCGGGACAGGCAATCAGCCCCAGCATTTT.

This clone showed up just once. The chain carries TRBV27 and TRBJ2-1; 12 bases are a match to TRBD1. Germline V gene sequence: CDR1 MNHEY, CDR2 SMNVEV (reference sequence). Unmatched junction bases numbered 6, after V lost 5 bases and J lost 10 bases. This CDR3 has 14 amino acids. This CDR3 is CASSPGQGAGEQFF. For the CDR3, the DNA is TGTGCCAGCAGTCCGGGACAGGGGGCTGGGGAGCAGTTCTTC.

The gene calls are TRBV10-1 and TRBJ2-1; TRBD1 matches at 10 bases. The CDR3 has 15 amino acids. CDR1 and CDR2 from the germline V gene are WNHNN and SYGVQD (reference sequence). V shed 6 bases and J 0 bases; nucleotides not matched to a gene: 2. Here the CDR3 reads CASSRTGGSYNEQFF. In DNA, the CDR3 is TGCGCCAGCAGCAGGACAGGGGGCTCCTACAATGAGCAGTTCTTC.

The chain recombines TRBV5-4 with TRBJ1-1, with D possibly TRBD1 on 6 matching bases. The CDR3 contains 13 residues. The germline gives CDR1 SGHNT, CDR2 YYREEE (reference sequence). Between the trimmed V and J ends, which lost 7 bases and 1 base, there was a span of 11 bases. The CDR3 DNA reads TGTGCCAGCGGTACGACAGGGAACACTGAAGCTTTCTTT. Its protein is CASGTTGNTEAFF.

The chain employs TRBV7-9 and TRBJ2-7, with TRBD2 matching 7 bases. Germline loops: CDR1 SEHNR, CDR2 FQNEAQ (reference sequence). The CDR3 extends over 16 amino acids. J gave up 0 bases and V 1 base, and 6 bases lay outside the gene matches. The CDR3 coding sequence is TGTGCCAGCAGCTTAGAATCTAGCGGAAGCTCCTACGAGCAGTACTTC. This encodes CASSLESSGSSYEQYF.

V gene TRBV2 combines with J gene TRBJ2-5, with D possibly matching TRBD1 (6 bases). V gave up 7 bases and J gave up 5 bases, with 8 bases separating them. The CDR3 has 11 residues. Germline V CDR1 and CDR2: SNHLY, FYNNEI. The CDR3 DNA follows: TGTGCCAGCAAAAGGGGGGAGACCCAGTACTTC. The encoded protein is CASKRGETQYF. Supplemented by reference TRBV2 and TRBJ2-5, the full variable domain reads EPEVTQTPSHQVTQMGQEVILRCVPISNHLYFYWYRQILGQKVEFLVSFYNNEISEKSEIFDDQFSVERPDGSNFTLKIRSTKLEDSAMYFCASKRGETQYFGPGTRLLVL.

The chain is built from TRBV7-2 and TRBJ2-7; D possibly corresponds to TRBD2 (7 bases). Germline CDR1 is SGHTA and CDR2 is FQGNSA. Trimming removed 4 bases at V and 0 bases at J, with 22 bases between. The CDR3 consists of 18 residues. Here the CDR3 reads CASSSSGTTGRGSYEQYF. The CDR3 nucleotides are TGTGCCAGCAGCTCCTCGGGAACAACAGGGAGGGGCTCCTACGAGCAGTACTTC.

The J gene is TRBJ2-1, the V gene TRBV19, with a tentative D call TRBD1 (6 bases). Germline values: CDR1 LNHDA, CDR2 SQIVND (reference sequence). The CDR3 loop spans 15 amino acids. V gave up 3 bases and J gave up 4 bases, with 13 bases separating them. The CDR3 sequence: CASSISIGQYNEQFF. As DNA, the CDR3 is TGTGCCAGTAGTATTTCGATCGGACAGTACAATGAGCAGTTCTTC.

V usage is TRBV7-9 and J usage is TRBJ1-6, with D possibly TRBD1 on 6 matching bases. Germline V gene data show CDR1 as SEHNR and CDR2 as FQNEAQ (reference sequence). V lost 8 bases, J lost 5 bases, and 10 bases lay in between. The CDR3 runs to 13 residues. The CDR3 region is CASGQPNNSPLHF. The CDR3 DNA reads as TGTGCCAGCGGACAGCCGAATAATTCACCCCTCCACTTT.

The chain links TRBV7-9 to TRBJ2-5, with TRBD1 matching over 9 bases. The CDR3 consists of 14 residues. V lost 5 bases to trimming and J lost 2 bases; unmatched junction nucleotides: 3. Germline CDR1 SEHNR, CDR2 FQNEAQ (reference sequence). CDR3 sequence (DNA): TGTGCCAGCAGCGGGGGACAGGGACAAGAGACCCAGTACTTC. It is translated as CASSGGQGQETQYF.

This clone has just one count. The V gene is TRBV10-2, the J gene TRBJ2-7; maybe TRBD1 (6 bases). The CDR3 is made up of 15 amino acids. Trimming removed 3 bases from V and 2 bases from J, with 14 bases in between. Germline V gene lookup returns CDR1 WSHSY and CDR2 SAAADI. CDR3 DNA: TGCGCCAGCAGTGATACCGGGACACACACCTACGAGCAGTACTTC. Its translation is CASSDTGTHTYEQYF.

The gene calls are TRBV5-4 and TRBJ2-7; possible D gene TRBD1, 6 bases. Germline V CDR1 and CDR2: SGHNT, YYREEE (reference sequence). Trimming removed 4 bases from V and 7 bases from J, with 21 bases in between. This CDR3 is built from 15 residues. Here the CDR3 reads CASSPRGQGLSEQYF. CDR3 sequence (DNA): TGTGCCAGCAGCCCTCGCGGGCAGGGGTTGAGTGAGCAGTACTTC.

The genes are TRBV7-9 and TRBJ2-6; tentatively, D is TRBD2 (5 bases). This CDR3 has 18 amino acids. Trimming cost V 1 base and J 0 bases, with 13 bases left between them. Germline V gene data show CDR1 as SEHNR and CDR2 as FQNEAQ (reference sequence). The CDR3 DNA is TGTGCCAGCAGCTTAGGCGGGCGCCGGATCTCTGGGGCCAACGTCCTGACTTTC. Translation: CASSLGGRRISGANVLTF.

V is TRBV19 and J is TRBJ2-1; 8 bases are a match to TRBD2. V shed 5 bases and J 6 bases; nucleotides not matched to a gene: 9. CDR3 length: 15 residues. Germline assignment: CDR1 LNHDA and CDR2 SQIVND (reference sequence). The CDR3: CASSSAGLGGNEQFF. CDR3 DNA sequence: TGTGCCAGTAGTTCGGCGGGACTAGGGGGCAATGAGCAGTTCTTC.

The CDR3 loop is CATSDPNGVTDTQYF. CDR3 DNA: TGTGCCACCAGTGATCCCAACGGGGTCACAGATACGCAGTATTTT. The rearrangement uses TRBV24-1 and TRBJ2-3; maybe TRBD2 (5 bases). Between the trimmed V and J ends, which lost 3 bases and 2 bases, there was a span of 11 bases. This CDR3 has 15 residues. The germline V gene encodes CDR1 KGHDR and CDR2 SFDVKD.

The CDR3 loop reads CASSVFSGATGELFF. Written as DNA, the CDR3 is TGTGCCAGCAGTGTGTTTAGCGGGGCCACCGGGGAGCTGTTTTTT. The chain recombines TRBV25-1 with TRBJ2-2; 8 nucleotides match TRBD2. Germline V gene data show CDR1 as MGHDK and CDR2 as SYGVNS. V was pared by 4 bases and J by 4 bases, with 5 bases of the junction left unmatched. There are 15 residues in the CDR3.

The chain couples TRBV15 to TRBJ2-6; D is possibly TRBD1 (6 bases). Germline V CDR1 and CDR2: LNHNV, YYDKDF (reference sequence). The CDR3 runs to 16 residues. Trimming left V 7 bases short and J 4 bases short, with 17 bases between. CDR3 amino acids: CATNFLGADGANVLTF. The CDR3 bases are TGTGCCACCAACTTTCTGGGGGCGGACGGGGCCAACGTCCTGACTTTC. Combining the CDR3 with reference TRBV15 and TRBJ2-6 gives the whole variable domain DAMVIQNPRYQVTQFGKPVTLSCSQTLNHNVMYWYQQKSSQAPKLLFHYYDKDFNNEADTPDNFQSRRPNTSFCFLDIRSPGLGDTAMYLCATNFLGADGANVLTFGAGSRLTVL.

The V gene is TRBV2, the J gene TRBJ1-6, with 10 nucleotides matching TRBD1. The V segment lost 5 bases and the J segment 2 bases; nucleotides outside the gene matches: 3. This CDR3 has 16 amino acids. Per the germline V gene, CDR1 is SNHLY and CDR2 is FYNNEI. The CDR3 sequence is CASSRQGAAYNSPLHF. The DNA of the CDR3 is TGTGCCAGCAGTCGACAGGGGGCAGCCTATAATTCACCCCTCCACTTT.

V is TRBV10-3 and J is TRBJ2-2, with 12 nucleotides matching TRBD1. CDR1 and CDR2 from the germline V gene are ENHRY and SYGVKD. The J segment lost 4 bases and the V segment lost 3 bases, leaving 6 bases of the junction unmatched. The CDR3 is 17 amino acids. The CDR3: CAISDGGQGAGTGELFF. DNA of the CDR3: TGTGCCATCAGTGACGGGGGACAGGGGGCCGGCACCGGGGAGCTGTTTTTT.

The chain recombines TRBV5-1 with TRBJ2-7, with D tentatively TRBD1 (6 bases). The CDR3 is 13 residues long. Germline CDR1 and CDR2: SGHRS and YFSETQ. V was shortened by 5 bases and J by 5 bases, with 14 bases between the two germline ends. CDR3 amino acids: CASSPQGQNEQYF. CDR3 nucleotides: TGCGCCAGCAGTCCGCAGGGGCAGAACGAGCAGTACTTC.

The chain recombines TRBV29-1 with TRBJ2-3, with D possibly matching TRBD2 (6 bases). V dropped 4 bases and J dropped 6 bases, with 11 bases sitting between them. This CDR3 contains 12 residues. The V gene's germline CDR1 is SQVTM and CDR2 ANQGSEA. CDR3 in amino acids: CSVVPRGDTQYF. The CDR3 DNA sequence: TGCAGCGTTGTACCCCGGGGGGATACGCAGTATTTT.

This chain uses TRBV4-1 with TRBJ1-1, with D possibly being TRBD1 (6 bases). The CDR3 consists of 13 residues. V was pared by 4 bases and J by 5 bases, with 11 bases between. CDR1 is MGHRA, CDR2 YSYEKL, per germline. CDR3 residues: CASSLGARTEAFF. The CDR3 DNA reads TGCGCCAGCAGCCTGGGGGCGAGAACTGAAGCTTTCTTT.

The V and J genes are TRBV6-5 and TRBJ1-5, with TRBD1 as a possible D gene (5 bases). V dropped 6 bases and J dropped 6 bases, with 15 bases sitting between them. Looked up from germline, CDR1 is MNHEY and CDR2 is SVGAGI. The CDR3 runs 14 residues. CDR3: CASRPNDRSQPQHF. The CDR3 coding sequence is TGTGCCAGCAGACCCAACGACAGAAGTCAGCCCCAGCATTTT.

The CDR3 DNA reads TGTGCCAGCAGCCGCCGGAGGGTCCCCCAAGAGACCCAGTACTTC. It codes for CASSRRRVPQETQYF. The chain couples TRBV6-5 to TRBJ2-5; a weak D match, TRBD2 (6 bases). This CDR3 is built from 15 residues. CDR1 is MNHEY, CDR2 SVGAGI, per germline. Between the trimmed V and J ends, which lost 6 bases and 1 base, there was a span of 15 bases.

In nucleotides, the CDR3 is TGTGCCAGCAGCTTCCCGGGACAGACGTACGAGCAGTACTTC. It is translated as CASSFPGQTYEQYF. The chain links TRBV7-3 to TRBJ2-7; 7 nucleotides line up with TRBD1. The germline gives CDR1 SGHTA, CDR2 FQGTGA. After removal of 3 bases from V and 4 bases from J, the junction contained 6 bases not matched to a gene. This CDR3 region has 14 residues. The full variable domain, with the rest looked up from reference TRBV7-3 and TRBJ2-7, is GAGVSQTPSNKVTEKGKYVELRCDPISGHTALYWYRQSLGQGPEFLIYFQGTGAADDSGLPNDRFFAVRPEGSVSTLKIQRTERGDSAVYLCASSFPGQTYEQYFGPGTRLTVT.

In nucleotides, the CDR3 is TGCGCCAGCAGCTTGGTCCAAACTAGAAACACTGAAGCTTTCTTT. This translates into CASSLVQTRNTEAFF. The chain uses TRBV5-1 and TRBJ1-1; the D is unclear. Trimming cost V 0 bases and J 2 bases, with 11 bases left between them. Germline CDR1 and CDR2: SGHRS and YFSETQ. This CDR3 is 15 amino acids long.

The gene calls are TRBV3-1 (or the pseudogene TRBV3-2) and TRBJ2-7, with D possibly matching TRBD1 (5 bases). V was trimmed by 5 bases and J by 4 bases, leaving 9 bases between them. Germline CDR1 and CDR2: LGHDT and YNNKEL (reference sequence). This CDR3 has 12 residues. As DNA, the CDR3 is TGTGCCAGCAGCTCGCGACAGTACGAGCAGTACTTC. Translation gives CASSSRQYEQYF.

This chain uses TRBV3-1 (or the pseudogene TRBV3-2) with TRBJ2-2; D uncertain. V lost 3 bases and J lost 5, with 7 bases in between. Germline V gives CDR1 LGHDT, CDR2 YNNKEL (reference sequence). This CDR3 comprises 13 residues. This CDR3 reads CASSQTQTGELFF. The CDR3 nucleotides are TGTGCCAGCAGCCAGACACAAACCGGGGAGCTGTTTTTT.